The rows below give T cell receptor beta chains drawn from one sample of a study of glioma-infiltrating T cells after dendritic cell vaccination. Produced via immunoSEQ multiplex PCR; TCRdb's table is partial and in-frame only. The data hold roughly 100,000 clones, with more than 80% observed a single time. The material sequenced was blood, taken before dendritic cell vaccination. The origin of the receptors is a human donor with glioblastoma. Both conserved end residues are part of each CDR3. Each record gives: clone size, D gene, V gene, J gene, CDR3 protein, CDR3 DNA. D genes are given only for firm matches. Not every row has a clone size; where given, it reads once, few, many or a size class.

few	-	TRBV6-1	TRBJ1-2	CASSEARGYGYTF	TGTGCCAGCAGTGAAGCGCGGGGTTATGGCTACACCTTC
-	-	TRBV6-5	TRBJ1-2	CASSYPERGGYTF	TGTGCCAGCAGTTACCCGGAGCGGGGTGGCTACACCTTC
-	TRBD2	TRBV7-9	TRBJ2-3	CASSLLASGVRIHTQYF	TGTGCCAGCAGCTTATTGGCTAGCGGGGTGAGGATACATACGCAGTATTTT
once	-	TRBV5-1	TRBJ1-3	CASSLEGTGNGNTIYF	TGCGCCAGCAGCTTGGAGGGAACGGGAAACGGAAACACCATATATTTT
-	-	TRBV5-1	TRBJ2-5	CASSPSPVAQETQYF	TGCGCCAGCAGTCCATCGCCGGTTGCGCAAGAGACCCAGTACTTC
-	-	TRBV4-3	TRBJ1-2	CASSQDRESYGYTF	TGCGCCAGCAGCCAAGATAGGGAGTCCTATGGCTACACCTTC
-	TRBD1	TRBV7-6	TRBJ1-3	CASSLATGGSGNTIYF	TGTGCCAGCAGCTTAGCGACAGGGGGCTCTGGAAACACCATATATTTT
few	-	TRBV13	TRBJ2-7	CASSPTEILSYEQYF	TGTGCCAGCAGTCCTACAGAGATCCTCTCCTACGAGCAGTACTTC
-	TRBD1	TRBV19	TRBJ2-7	CASSPDREKQYF	TGTGCCAGTAGTCCAGACAGGGAGAAACAGTACTTC
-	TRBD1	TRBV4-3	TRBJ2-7	CASSRGTGYSYEQYF	TGCGCCAGCAGCCGCGGGACAGGCTATTCCTACGAGCAGTACTTC
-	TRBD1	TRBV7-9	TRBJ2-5	CASSILDRVLGQETQYF	TGTGCCAGCAGCATCTTAGACAGGGTCTTAGGCCAAGAGACCCAGTACTTC
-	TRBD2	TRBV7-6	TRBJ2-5	CASSLSSSSGGETQYF	TGTGCCAGCAGCTTAAGTTCCTCTAGCGGGGGTGAGACCCAGTACTTC
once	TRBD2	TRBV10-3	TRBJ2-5	CAISESGGETQYF	TGTGCCATCAGTGAGTCGGGGGGGGAGACCCAGTACTTC
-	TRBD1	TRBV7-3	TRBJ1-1	CASSLSGDRANTEAFF	TGTGCCAGCAGCTTAAGCGGGGACAGAGCGAACACTGAAGCTTTCTTT
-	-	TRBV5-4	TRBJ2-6	CASSRQVTGANVLTF	TGTGCCAGCAGTCGACAGGTAACTGGGGCCAACGTCCTGACTTTC
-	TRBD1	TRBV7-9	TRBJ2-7	CASSPGTGDTYEQYF	TGTGCCAGCAGTCCCGGGACAGGAGATACCTACGAGCAGTACTTC
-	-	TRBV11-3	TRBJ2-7	CASSQGVLVGEQYF	TGTGCCAGCAGCCAAGGGGTTCTAGTCGGCGAGCAGTACTTC
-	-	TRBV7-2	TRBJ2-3	CASSRVRSIGGGTDTQYF	TGTGCCAGCAGCCGCGTTAGGAGCATCGGGGGAGGCACAGATACGCAGTATTTT
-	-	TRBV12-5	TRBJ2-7	CASGSPGSTYEQYF	TGTGCTAGTGGCTCCCCGGGGAGCACCTACGAGCAGTACTTC
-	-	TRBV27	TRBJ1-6	CASSDWTLGGSPLHF	TGTGCCAGCAGTGACTGGACGCTGGGAGGGTCACCCCTCCACTTT
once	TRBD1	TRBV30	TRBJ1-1	CAWSGVPGGRTEAFF	TGTGCCTGGAGTGGGGTCCCAGGGGGCCGTACTGAAGCTTTCTTT
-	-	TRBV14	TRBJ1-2	CASSQFRADGYTF	TGTGCCAGCAGCCAATTCAGGGCGGATGGCTACACCTTC
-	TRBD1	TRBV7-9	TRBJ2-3	CASSLDRVGDTQYF	TGTGCCAGCAGCCTGGACAGGGTGGGAGATACGCAGTATTTT
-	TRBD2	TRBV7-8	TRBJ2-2	CASSLTQLAGGQSGELFF	TGTGCCAGCAGCTTAACCCAACTAGCGGGGGGGCAATCCGGGGAGCTGTTTTTT
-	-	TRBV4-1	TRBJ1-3	CASSFNRFPSGNTIYF	TGCGCCAGCAGCTTTAACAGGTTCCCCTCTGGAAACACCATATATTTT
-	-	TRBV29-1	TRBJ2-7	CSVLTGYEQYF	TGCAGCGTCCTTACAGGCTACGAGCAGTACTTC
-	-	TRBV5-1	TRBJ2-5	CVSSLVPGSQETQYF	TGCGTCAGCAGCTTGGTGCCGGGATCGCAAGAGACCCAGTACTTC
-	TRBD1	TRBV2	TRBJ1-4	CAINGGQGGEKLFF	TGTGCCATCAACGGGGGACAGGGAGGTGAAAAACTGTTTTTT
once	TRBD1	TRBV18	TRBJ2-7	CASSAGQDYEQYF	TGTGCCAGCTCAGCAGGACAGGACTACGAGCAGTACTTC
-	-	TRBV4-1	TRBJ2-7	CASSGSGGTYYEQYF	TGCGCCAGCAGCGGTTCAGGGGGGACTTACTACGAGCAGTACTTC
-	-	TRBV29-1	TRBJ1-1	CSVEFRRGNTEAFF	TGCAGCGTTGAATTTCGCAGGGGGAACACTGAAGCTTTCTTT
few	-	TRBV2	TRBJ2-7	CASSSAAELSVGQYF	TGTGCCAGTTCCTCCGCGGCAGAGCTTTCGGTAGGGCAGTACTTC
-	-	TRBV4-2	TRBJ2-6	CASSQEGNRDSGANVLTF	TGTGCCAGCAGCCAAGAGGGGAACAGGGACTCTGGGGCCAACGTCCTGACTTTC
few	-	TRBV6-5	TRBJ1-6	CASSYGALSSPLHF	TGTGCCAGCAGTTACGGGGCTCTGAGTTCACCCCTCCACTTT
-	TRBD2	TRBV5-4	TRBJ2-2	CASNSGGTLIDGELFF	TGTGCCAGTAATAGCGGGGGGACCTTGATTGACGGGGAGCTGTTTTTT
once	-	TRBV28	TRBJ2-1	CASSTPAGGTYNEQFF	TGTGCCAGCAGTACACCGGCAGGGGGGACCTACAATGAGCAGTTCTTC
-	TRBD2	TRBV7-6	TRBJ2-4	CASSPRAGGLSPAKNIQYF	TGTGCCAGCAGCCCCCGAGCGGGGGGCCTCAGTCCAGCCAAAAACATTCAGTACTTC
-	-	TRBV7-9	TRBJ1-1	CASSLGQGLAFF	TGTGCCAGCAGCTTGGGGCAGGGTCTGGCTTTCTTT
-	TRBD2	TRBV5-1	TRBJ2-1	CASSLDGGDSYNEQFF	TGCGCCAGCAGCTTGGACGGGGGGGATTCCTACAATGAGCAGTTCTTC
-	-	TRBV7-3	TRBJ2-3	CASSPGGLLTDTQYF	TGTGCCAGCAGCCCAGGGGGGCTCCTCACAGATACGCAGTATTTT
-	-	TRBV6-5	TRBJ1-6	CASSYYTVGNSPLHF	TGTGCCAGCAGTTACTACACGGTCGGGAATTCACCCCTCCACTTT
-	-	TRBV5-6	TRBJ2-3	CASSVRTWGVFPQYF	TGTGCCAGCAGCGTGCGGACTTGGGGGGTGTTTCCGCAGTATTTT
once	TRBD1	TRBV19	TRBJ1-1	CASSSDRGNTEAFF	TGTGCCAGTAGTTCGGACAGGGGGAACACTGAAGCTTTCTTT
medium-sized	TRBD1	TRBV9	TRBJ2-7	CASSVASGGGYEQYF	TGTGCCAGCAGCGTAGCGTCAGGGGGCGGCTACGAGCAGTACTTC
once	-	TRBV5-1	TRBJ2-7	CASSLRQGIHEQYF	TGCGCCAGCAGCTTGCGCCAGGGGATTCACGAGCAGTACTTC
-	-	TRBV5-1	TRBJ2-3	CASRQQVTDTQYF	TGCGCCAGCAGACAACAGGTCACAGATACGCAGTATTTT
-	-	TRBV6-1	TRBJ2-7	CASSVEGLASYEQYF	TGTGCCAGCAGTGTCGAGGGCTTGGCGTCCTACGAGCAGTACTTC
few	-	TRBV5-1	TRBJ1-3	CASSLVPRDTIYF	TGCGCCAGCAGCTTGGTACCCCGGGACACCATATATTTT